The source of this T cell receptor beta chain is a study of blood T cell repertoires in COVID-19. Study context: Samples representing acute and convalescent COVID-19 were sourced from the United States, Italy and Spain. The cDNA or gDNA used as material had been derived from T cells, B-cell-depleted T cells, or PBMCs.

CDR3 length: 15 residues. From germline, CDR1 is SGHAT and CDR2 FQDESV (reference sequence). The V and J ends lost 5 bases and 4 bases, in that order; junction bases with no gene match: 3. Only in-frame clones appear in the TCRdb table, and some are missing; sequencing was by immunoSEQ multiplex PCR. This sample has around 620,000 clones, with 75% to 90% found just once. Sequenced sample: peripheral blood. The source of this sequence is a woman under 30 with acute or convalescent COVID-19. V gene TRBV11-1 combines with J gene TRBJ2-2; 11 bases agree with TRBD1. The CDR3 DNA follows: TGTGCCAGCAGCCCCGGACAGGGGGCCACCGGGGAGCTGTTTTTT. Amino acids: CASSPGQGATGELFF.